The present entry profiles one T cell receptor beta chain with its context. The antigen is not known. This sample stems from a study of T cell responses to AZD1222 COVID-19 vaccine. General observations from the study: Clonal diversity may have been underestimated, and the donors were mostly white British, with more females than males.

Repertoires were generated with immunoSEQ multiplex PCR, while TCRdb's copy carries only in-frame clones and drops some. Seen here are 110,000 to 150,000 clones, under 95% observed once, and the top ten hold 2.5% to 3.5%. Germline V gives CDR1 LNHDA, CDR2 SQIVND (reference sequence). V lost 3 bases to trimming and J lost 4 bases, with 15 bases between them. The CDR3 runs to 15 residues. The sequenced sample was peripheral blood, obtained on day 0 of AZD1222 vaccination. V and J are TRBV19 and TRBJ1-2, with D maybe TRBD1 (6 bases). The TCR originated in an adult in good health. The CDR3 protein is CASSMGGGGSYGYTF. The CDR3 coding sequence is TGTGCCAGTAGTATGGGAGGAGGGGGGTCCTATGGCTACACCTTC.